This TCR beta chain was obtained from a study of blood T cells in healthy people across ages. General observations from the study: Donor CMV infection status was unknown, possibly confounding age-related changes in expanded clonotypes. Naive and antigen-experienced cells could not be conclusively compared, given unsorted PBMCs.

Then a second PCR, running roughly 7 to 11 cycles, was carried out with a sample-barcoded 5' primer and a J-beta primer mix. Using its own MiXCR run on the 5' RACE reads, TCRdb lists one record per CDR3 protein. The data show approximately 1,700,000 distinct CDR3 sequences, about two fifths seen once. On this clonotype: As yet, its antigen is unknown.

Germline V lookup: CDR1 SNHLY, CDR2 FYNNEI. This CDR3 is built from 15 residues. The chain links TRBV2 to TRBJ2-5; 8 bases align to TRBD1. TRBJ2-7 explains the end of the DNA better; the J call may be wrong. Sequences were obtained from blood. This TCR came from a human donor in good health. The CDR3 nucleotides read TGTGCCAGCAGTGACCTCGACAGGGGCGAGCACGAGCAGTACTTC. It encodes CASSDLDRGEHEQYF.